This TCR beta chain was recorded in a study of blood T cell repertoires in COVID-19. In the study overall: Italy, Spain and the United States were the sources of the convalescent and acute COVID-19 samples. From T cells, B-cell-depleted T cells, or PBMCs came the material, which was cDNA or gDNA.

Study processing details: Amplifying reference gene primers gave estimates of nucleated cell counts. Clones were read by immunoSEQ multiplex PCR, and TCRdb kept only the in-frame ones, dropping some. The DNA was the basis for D and trimming; V, J and clone size are from that table. The repertoire consists of around 87,000 clones, with just under 80% occurring once and the leading ten covering roughly 16%. The CDR3 totals 16 residues. Germline CDR1 is LGHDT and CDR2 is YNNKEL (reference sequence). The V gene end was trimmed by 5 bases and the J gene end by 0 bases; junction bases not matched to a gene: 7.

Specimen: peripheral blood. The receptor was derived from a human donor in a cohort sampled during active COVID-19. J is TRBJ2-3 and V is TRBV3-1 (or the pseudogene TRBV3-2), with TRBD2 identical over 8 bases. CDR3 nucleotide sequence: TGTGCCAGCAGCACCCGAGCGGGGGCCAGCACAGATACGCAGTATTTT. Translated: CASSTRAGASTDTQYF.